The clone carrying this T cell receptor (beta chain) was seen a few times. Its antigen is undetermined. Trimming removed 1 base from V and 6 bases from J, with 10 bases in between. This CDR3 has 14 amino acids. Germline V lookup: CDR1 MGHDK, CDR2 SYGVNS. The data stem from a study of T cells in Graves' hyperthyroidism and ophthalmopathy. Study conclusions and caveats: Onset of ophthalmopathy came a median roughly 6 months after the model predicted it.

RNA transcripts gave rise to amplified TCR beta CDR3 regions. Initially, a first-round RT-PCR of the TCR CDR3 employed the HTBI primer set. MiXCR, applied by TCRdb to the multiplex PCR reads, yields one record per CDR3 protein. Of under 700,000 distinct CDR3 sequences listed, roughly a sixth were seen once; the top ten hold 15% to 20%. The receptor comes from a woman aged 18 to 35 with Graves' hyperthyroidism. Sequencing was carried out using blood. V and J are TRBV25-1 and TRBJ2-1; TRBD2 is a possible D gene (6 bases). Here the CDR3 DNA reads TGTGCCAGCAGTGAATTGGGAGGTGCCAATGAGCAGTTCTTC. It is translated as CASSELGGANEQFF.